The 9 T cell receptor beta chains reported below all come from one sample, sequenced in a study of cytomegalovirus exposure and HLA in healthy donors. 13 Jbeta primers and 60 Vbeta primers were used for the PCR. The data were produced by immunoSEQ multiplex PCR, yet TCRdb's version contains in-frame clones alone and is incomplete. The data show around 130,000 clones, around four fifths seen once. Sequenced sample: PBMCs. Receptors originate from a man aged 35 to 55 in good health and CMV-seronegative.

The chain combines TRBV6-5 with TRBJ2-7, with 9 bases fitting TRBD1. The CDR3 is 14 residues long. V gave up 6 bases and J gave up 1 base; unmatched junction bases: 4. From germline, CDR1 is MNHEY and CDR2 SVGAGI. The CDR3: CASRGTGRSYEQYF. The CDR3 coding sequence is TGTGCCAGCAGGGGGACAGGGAGATCCTACGAGCAGTACTTC.

Worth noting for this clone: One end of the junction is discordant with germline, which a read error may explain. The chain employs TRBV7-2 and TRBJ1-5; TRBD1 aligns across 9 bases. CDR1 and CDR2 from the germline V gene are SGHTA and FQGNSA. The CDR3 covers 19 residues. CDR3 sequence reads: CASSLVGQGFQRSSQPQHF. The CDR3 DNA reads as TGTGCCAGCAGCTTAGTGGGACAGGGTTTTCAGAGGAGCAGTCAGCCCCAGCATTTT.

The chain is built from TRBV18 and TRBJ2-5; perhaps TRBD1 as D (5 bases). The CDR3 has 15 residues. V was shortened by 2 bases and J by 0 bases, with 10 bases between the two germline ends. The germline V gene encodes CDR1 KGHSH and CDR2 LQKENI. CDR3 in amino acids: CASSPLKGDQETQYF. CDR3 bases: TGTGCCAGCTCACCATTGAAAGGGGACCAAGAGACCCAGTACTTC. Variable domain in full (rest from reference TRBV18 and TRBJ2-5): NAGVMQNPRHLVRRRGQEARLRCSPMKGHSHVYWYRQLPEEGLKFMVYLQKENIIDESGMPKERFSAEFPKEGPSILRIQQVVRGDSAAYFCASSPLKGDQETQYFGPGTRLLVL.

The chain is built from TRBV9 and TRBJ2-1; D is undetermined. Germline V gene sequence: CDR1 SGDLS, CDR2 YYNGEE. The V end lost 1 base, the J end lost 6 bases, and 8 bases lay between the germline ends. There are 13 residues in the CDR3. CDR3 DNA: TGTGCCAGCAGCGTATCTGAGGTCAATGAGCAGTTCTTC. Translation: CASSVSEVNEQFF.

The chain has TRBV28 and TRBJ1-1; 8 bases align to TRBD1. The CDR3 contains 14 residues. Germline trimming cut 6 bases from V and 4 bases from J; bases unmatched to any gene: 7. Germline CDR1 is MDHEN and CDR2 is SYDVKM. CDR3 in DNA: TGTGCCAGCAGACACGACAGGGGAGGCACTGAAGCTTTCTTT. Protein: CASRHDRGGTEAFF.

V usage is TRBV28 and J usage is TRBJ2-7; 7 positions agree with TRBD2. Germline V gene data show CDR1 as MDHEN and CDR2 as SYDVKM. The CDR3 runs to 13 residues. J was trimmed by 3 bases and V by 5 bases; bases with no gene match: 4. The CDR3 spells CASSTGGNYEQYF. DNA for the CDR3: TGTGCCAGCAGTACCGGGGGGAACTACGAGCAGTACTTC.

This chain links TRBV18 with TRBJ1-5, with a possible D match to TRBD1 (6 bases). From germline, CDR1 is KGHSH and CDR2 LQKENI. This CDR3 has 16 residues. V lost 0 bases to trimming and J lost 0 bases, with 9 bases between them. The CDR3 loop is CASSPPGQISNQPQHF. The CDR3 DNA follows: TGTGCCAGCTCACCACCGGGACAAATTAGCAATCAGCCCCAGCATTTT.

V and J are TRBV7-2 and TRBJ2-5, with 10 bases lining up with TRBD1. V lost 1 base to trimming and J lost 5 bases; unmatched junction nucleotides: 4. This CDR3 is 15 amino acids long. The germline gives CDR1 SGHTA, CDR2 FQGNSA. The CDR3 loop reads CASSLGGQGSETQYF. CDR3 sequence (DNA): TGTGCCAGCAGCTTAGGGGGACAGGGGTCGGAGACCCAGTACTTC.

CDR3 sequence reads: CASSLMGQDYGYTF. CDR3 nucleotide sequence: TGTGCCAGCAGCCTCATGGGACAAGACTATGGCTACACCTTC. The chain employs TRBV7-9 and TRBJ1-2, with a weak D call TRBD1 (6 bases). The CDR3 runs 14 residues. V dropped 5 bases and J dropped 3 bases, with 13 bases sitting between them. Per germline, CDR1 SEHNR and CDR2 FQNEAQ (reference sequence). Supplemented by reference TRBV7-9 and TRBJ1-2, the full variable domain reads DTGVSQNPRHKITKRGQNVTFRCDPISEHNRLYWYRQTLGQGPEFLTYFQNEAQLEKSRLLSDRFSAERPKGSFSTLEIQRTEQGDSAMYLCASSLMGQDYGYTFGSGTRLTVV.